Each of the 5 T cell receptor beta chains below was sequenced from the same sample in a study of OX40 agonist ivuxolimab in advanced cancers. The method was immunoSEQ multiplex PCR; TCRdb's version includes in-frame clones alone and lacks a portion of them. The sample contains about 73,000 clones, 88% of which appear only once. The sample was CD4+ or CD8+ T cells sorted from blood, taken in a trial of the OX40 agonist ivuxolimab. Receptor source: an adult with an advanced solid tumor such as melanoma, head and neck, liver or kidney cancer.

The V gene is TRBV28, the J gene TRBJ2-7, with 8 bases lining up with TRBD1. J gave up 4 bases and V 3 bases, and 8 bases lay outside the gene matches. This CDR3 has 15 residues. The V gene's germline CDR1 is MDHEN and CDR2 SYDVKM. The CDR3 loop reads CASSLSRGLQYEQYF. The CDR3 region has the DNA TGTGCCAGCAGTTTGAGCAGGGGGCTGCAGTACGAGCAGTACTTC.

This chain links TRBV18 with TRBJ2-5, with D hard to call. Per the germline V gene, CDR1 is KGHSH and CDR2 is LQKENI. This CDR3 comprises 15 residues. The V and J ends lost 6 bases and 1 base respectively, with 15 bases between them. This chain's CDR3 is CASSPSWGSQETQYF. The CDR3 DNA follows: TGTGCCAGCTCCCCGAGTTGGGGTTCCCAAGAGACCCAGTACTTC.

This clone was observed once. J is TRBJ1-5 and V is TRBV7-2, with D hard to call. Germline assignment: CDR1 SGHTA and CDR2 FQGNSA. V dropped 5 bases and J dropped 1 base, with 6 bases sitting between them. The CDR3 sequence is 13 residues long. CDR3 DNA sequence: TGTGCCAGCAGCCGAAGAAGCAATCAGCCCCAGCATTTT. Protein: CASSRRSNQPQHF.

V gene TRBV5-1 combines with J gene TRBJ2-2; TRBD1 matches at 9 bases. CDR1 is SGHRS, CDR2 YFSETQ, per germline. With 4 bases clipped from V and 4 bases from J, the junction kept 8 bases outside the gene matches. This CDR3 region has 16 residues. The CDR3 sequence: CASSPAQGAGTGELFF. Here the CDR3 DNA reads TGCGCCAGCAGCCCCGCACAGGGGGCGGGCACCGGGGAGCTGTTTTTT.

J is TRBJ2-2 and V is TRBV5-1; TRBD1 matches at 9 bases. The germline gives CDR1 SGHRS, CDR2 YFSETQ. This CDR3 comprises 16 residues. The junction had 7 bases not matched to a gene; V was cut back by 4 bases and J by 3 bases. The CDR3 is CASSIRDRVYTGELFF. CDR3 in DNA: TGCGCCAGCAGCATCCGGGACAGGGTATACACCGGGGAGCTGTTTTTT. Filled out from reference TRBV5-1 and TRBJ2-2, the complete variable domain reads KAGVTQTPRYLIKTRGQQVTLSCSPISGHRSVSWYQQTPGQGLQFLFEYFSETQRNKGNFPGRFSGRQFSNSRSEMNVSTLELGDSALYLCASSIRDRVYTGELFFGEGSRLTVL.